Below, one T cell receptor (beta chain) is given with its context. This record comes from a study of T cells expressing NK-cell markers. Overall study: Seven donors tested HCMV-seropositive and one tested seronegative among the eight sequenced.

Using the 5' RACE reads, TCRdb records one entry per CDR3 protein without DNA. The sample totals about 390,000 distinct CDR3 sequences. Sequencing was performed on blood T cells: a sorted CD56 or NKG2C T cell subset, CD4+ or CD8+ T cells, or bulk PBMC T cells (not recorded which). The receptor was derived from a woman aged 45-60 years in good health.

The CDR3 spells CASSAGTSLTYEQYF. The V gene is TRBV5-1, the J gene TRBJ2-7; TCRdb names TRBD2, which stays unverified in the absence of DNA. The V gene's germline CDR1 is SGHRS and CDR2 YFSETQ. The CDR3 runs 15 residues. The full variable domain, rest sourced from reference TRBV5-1 and TRBJ2-7, is KAGVTQTPRYLIKTRGQQVTLSCSPISGHRSVSWYQQTPGQGLQFLFEYFSETQRNKGNFPGRFSGRQFSNSRSEMNVSTLELGDSALYLCASSAGTSLTYEQYFGPGTRLTVT.